This entry lists 5 T cell receptor beta chains sequenced from one sample in a study of T-cell memory formation after mild COVID-19. TCRdb analysed the 5' RACE reads with MiXCR anew, one entry per CDR3 protein. The table lists tens of thousands of distinct CDR3 sequences, more than 10% of them singletons. Sequenced: PBMCs or a T cell subset sorted from them (not recorded which). The source is an adult woman who had mild COVID-19 (a few samples of this study predate the infection). Cell type and time point are not known.

This clonotype was counted a few times. V is TRBV14 and J is TRBJ2-7; TRBD2 might be the D (6 bases). The V gene's germline CDR1 is SGHDN and CDR2 FVKESK. The length of the CDR3 is 16 residues. Trimming took off 4 bases at V and 7 bases at J, with 23 bases between the two ends. The CDR3 loop reads CASSPIAPGLPLEQYF. CDR3 nucleotides: TGTGCCAGCAGCCCTATCGCTCCGGGACTTCCTTTAGAGCAGTACTTC. Full variable domain (rest looked up from reference TRBV14 and TRBJ2-7): EAGVTQFPSHSVIEKGQTVTLRCDPISGHDNLYWYRRVMGKEIKFLLHFVKESKQDESGMPNNRFLAERTGGTYSTLKVQPAELEDSGVYFCASSPIAPGLPLEQYFGPGTRLTVT.

This clonotype was counted only a few times. This sequence joins TRBV30 and TRBJ2-1, with no clear D. Trimming removed 5 bases from V and 4 bases from J, with 15 bases in between. This CDR3 has 14 residues. Germline lookup yields CDR1 GTSNPN and CDR2 SVGIG (reference sequence). In nucleotides, the CDR3 is TGTGCCTGGGCCGGCAGGACGCCATACAATGAGCAGTTCTTC. As protein: CAWAGRTPYNEQFF. Using reference TRBV30 and TRBJ2-1 for the parts outside the CDR3, the full variable domain is SQTIHQWPATLVQPVGSPLSLECTVEGTSNPNLYWYRQAAGRGLQLLFYSVGIGQISSEVPQNLSASRPQDRQFILSSKKLLLSDSGFYLCAWAGRTPYNEQFFGPGTRLTVL.

The rearrangement links TRBV6-1 to TRBJ2-7; possible D gene TRBD1, 5 bases. Germline-derived CDR1 and CDR2 are MNHNS and SASEGT. V was clipped by 4 bases and J by 6 bases, with 10 bases between them. The length of the CDR3 is 12 residues. The CDR3: CASSGDSFEQYF. CDR3 sequence (DNA): TGTGCCAGCAGTGGCGACAGCTTCGAGCAGTACTTC.

A few counts support this clonotype. The chain recombines TRBV10-3 with TRBJ1-2, with a weak D call TRBD1 (5 bases). This CDR3 comprises 19 residues. Trimming removed 10 bases at V and 2 bases at J, with 32 bases between. CDR1 ENHRY and CDR2 SYGVKD come from the germline V gene. CDR3 sequence: CATNEDPGRRFFGNYGYTF. CDR3 DNA sequence: TGTGCCACCAATGAGGATCCGGGACGGAGGTTTTTTGGGAACTATGGCTACACCTTC.

The CDR3 DNA is TGTGCCAGCAGCTCCTCCCAGCTCGACAGGACCCCTCTCAAAAACATTCAGTACTTC. Translation: CASSSSQLDRTPLKNIQYF. This rearrangement joins TRBV7-9 to TRBJ2-4; D may be TRBD1 (6 bases). V lost 4 bases to trimming and J lost 3 bases, with 25 bases between them. This CDR3 is 19 amino acids long. Germline V lookup: CDR1 SEHNR, CDR2 FQNEAQ (reference sequence).